A selection of T cell receptor beta chains follows, all from one sample in a study of T cells in Graves' hyperthyroidism and ophthalmopathy. TCRdb processed the multiplex PCR reads anew with MiXCR; each CDR3 protein has one entry. The repertoire holds hundreds of thousands of distinct CDR3 sequences, with 15% to 20% as singletons. The sequenced sample was blood. These receptors were obtained from a woman in her 30s with Graves' hyperthyroidism. Both conserved end residues are part of each CDR3. Fields, in order: D gene, V gene, clone size, J gene, CDR3 protein, CDR3 DNA. The D gene is left open where the match is weak. Part of the rows lack a size; the others show once, few, many or a class for expanded clones.

>-|TRBV30|-|TRBJ2-1
CAWSVRSLGEFDNEQFF
TGTGCCTGGAGTGTAAGATCGCTTGGGGAGTTCGACAATGAGCAGTTCTTC
>-|TRBV13|few|TRBJ2-1
CASSLREGENYNEQFF
TGTGCCAGCAGCTTGAGGGAAGGGGAGAACTACAATGAGCAGTTCTTC
>TRBD1|TRBV12-3/TRBV12-4|many|TRBJ1-2
CASTLDRDYGYTF
TGTGCCAGCACCCTGGACAGGGACTATGGCTACACCTTC
>-|TRBV27|many|TRBJ2-7
CASSFSRVSSYEQYF
TGTGCCAGCAGTTTCAGCCGGGTAAGCTCCTACGAGCAGTACTTC
>TRBD1|TRBV6-2/TRBV6-3|-|TRBJ2-5
CASRLLPGGATETQYF
TGTGCCAGCAGGCTCCTACCAGGGGGCGCGACGGAGACCCAGTACTTC
>TRBD1|TRBV7-9|-|TRBJ2-2
CASRVDRQGHGELFF
TGTGCCAGCCGGGTTGATAGACAGGGGCACGGGGAGCTGTTTTTT
>-|TRBV28|many|TRBJ2-7
CASSAPEGESLAYEQYF
TGTGCCAGCAGTGCCCCAGAGGGGGAATCACTTGCCTACGAGCAGTACTTC
>-|TRBV19|-|TRBJ2-2
CASSITSLNTGELFF
TGTGCCAGTAGTATCACTAGCTTGAACACCGGGGAGCTGTTTTTT
>TRBD2|TRBV11-1|-|TRBJ2-4
CASSPPRLAGVGSIQYF
TGTGCCAGCAGCCCCCCCCGACTAGCGGGAGTGGGGAGCATTCAGTACTTC
>-|TRBV5-5|many|TRBJ2-3
CASNPSTDTQYF
TGTGCCAGCAACCCTTCCACAGATACGCAGTATTTT
>-|TRBV20-1|many|TRBJ1-1
CSARKGNMNTEAFF
TGCAGTGCTAGAAAGGGCAACATGAACACTGAAGCTTTCTTT
>-|TRBV4-2|-|TRBJ2-7
CASSQDSGLEQYF
TGTGCCAGCAGCCAAGATTCGGGGCTAGAGCAGTACTTC
>-|TRBV29-1|many|TRBJ1-2
CSIREGVGYGYTF
TGCAGCATCAGAGAGGGCGTTGGGTATGGCTACACCTTC
>-|TRBV6-1|-|TRBJ2-7
CASRHRDLYWYEQYF
TGTGCCAGCCGCCACCGGGACCTTTATTGGTACGAGCAGTACTTC
>-|TRBV2|many|TRBJ1-2
CASGVKVDGYTF
TGTGCCAGCGGCGTCAAGGTTGATGGCTACACCTTC
>-|TRBV7-9|many|TRBJ2-5
CASSFYRGATETQYF
TGTGCCAGCAGCTTTTATCGGGGAGCGACGGAGACCCAGTACTTC
>-|TRBV9|-|TRBJ1-1
CASSVGDGNTEAFF
TGTGCCAGCAGCGTAGGTGACGGGAACACTGAAGCTTTCTTT
>-|TRBV11-2|many|TRBJ2-1
CASSLGIVDKFF
TGTGCCAGCAGCTTAGGAATCGTCGACAAGTTCTTC
>-|TRBV11-3|-|TRBJ2-2
CASSPPGRTANTGELFF
TGTGCCAGCAGTCCACCAGGCAGGACCGCGAACACCGGGGAGCTGTTTTTT
>TRBD2|TRBV12-3/TRBV12-4|many|TRBJ2-5
CASSLGLAESQETQYF
TGTGCCAGCAGTTTAGGGCTAGCGGAGAGCCAAGAGACCCAGTACTTC
>-|TRBV16|many|TRBJ1-5
CASSPRGAQPQHF
TGTGCCAGCAGCCCCCGGGGGGCTCAGCCCCAGCATTTT
>-|TRBV9|-|TRBJ2-3
CASSPPAGGRQDTQYF
TGTGCCAGCAGTCCGCCCGCAGGAGGGAGACAAGATACGCAGTATTTT
>TRBD1|TRBV28|many|TRBJ1-6
CASSQRQGHSPLHF
TGTGCCAGCAGCCAAAGACAGGGTCACTCACCCCTCCACTTT
>-|TRBV28|-|TRBJ2-1
CASSFRGSGSNEQFF
TGTGCCAGCAGTTTTCGGGGGTCGGGGAGCAATGAGCAGTTCTTC
>-|TRBV12-3/TRBV12-4|many|TRBJ1-2
CASSADSWTHGYTF
TGTGCCAGCAGTGCGGACAGCTGGACTCACGGCTACACCTTC
>-|TRBV28|many|TRBJ2-7
CASSLILTAYEQYF
TGTGCCAGCAGTTTAATCCTTACGGCCTACGAGCAGTACTTC
>-|TRBV19|-|TRBJ2-3
CASSLQRVTDTQYF
TGTGCCAGTAGTCTCCAGCGGGTCACAGATACGCAGTATTTT
>-|TRBV3-1|few|TRBJ1-4
CASSPLLVSNEKLFF
TGTGCCAGCAGCCCGCTCCTGGTCTCGAATGAAAAACTGTTTTTT
>TRBD1|TRBV10-3|many|TRBJ2-7
CAISDPTGAHEQYF
TGTGCCATCAGTGATCCGACAGGGGCCCACGAGCAGTACTTC
>TRBD2|TRBV6-1|-|TRBJ2-1
CASSPTYPGTSGGGEQFF
TGTGCCAGCAGCCCTACCTACCCCGGGACTAGCGGAGGGGGTGAGCAGTTCTTC
>-|TRBV30|many|TRBJ1-3
CAWSSGNTIYF
TGTGCCTGGAGCTCTGGAAACACCATATATTTT
>-|TRBV6-1|-|TRBJ1-5
CATTKLNQPQHF
TGTGCCACCACCAAGCTCAATCAGCCCCAGCATTTT
>-|TRBV7-2|many|TRBJ2-4
CASSLDRTLAKNIQYF
TGTGCCAGCAGCTTAGACAGGACTCTAGCCAAAAACATTCAGTACTTC
>-|TRBV5-1|few|TRBJ1-1
CASSPGTAYEAFF
TGCGCCAGCAGCCCCGGGACCGCATATGAAGCTTTCTTT
>TRBD1|TRBV5-1|-|TRBJ1-1
CASSQQGVSTEAFF
TGCGCCAGCAGCCAACAGGGGGTGAGCACTGAAGCTTTCTTT
>TRBD2|TRBV30|many|TRBJ2-1
CAWSPLGAAGTGEQFF
TGTGCCTGGAGCCCCCTGGGTGCAGCGGGAACGGGTGAGCAGTTCTTC
>TRBD1|TRBV2|-|TRBJ2-7
CASKGTGGHEQYF
TGTGCCAGCAAGGGGACAGGGGGCCACGAGCAGTACTTC
>-|TRBV20-1|many|TRBJ1-5
CSARDIQGQNQPQHF
TGCAGTGCTAGAGATATACAGGGCCAGAATCAGCCCCAGCATTTT
>TRBD1|TRBV7-2|-|TRBJ1-1
CASSLGSPGQGNTEAFF
TGTGCCAGCAGCTTAGGATCTCCGGGACAGGGGAACACTGAAGCTTTCTTT
>TRBD1|TRBV28|many|TRBJ2-7
CASRVTGDEQYF
TGTGCCAGCAGGGTCACAGGGGACGAGCAGTACTTC
>-|TRBV9|-|TRBJ2-1
CASSVGSLEYNEQFF
TGTGCCAGCAGCGTAGGGTCCCTTGAGTACAATGAGCAGTTCTTC